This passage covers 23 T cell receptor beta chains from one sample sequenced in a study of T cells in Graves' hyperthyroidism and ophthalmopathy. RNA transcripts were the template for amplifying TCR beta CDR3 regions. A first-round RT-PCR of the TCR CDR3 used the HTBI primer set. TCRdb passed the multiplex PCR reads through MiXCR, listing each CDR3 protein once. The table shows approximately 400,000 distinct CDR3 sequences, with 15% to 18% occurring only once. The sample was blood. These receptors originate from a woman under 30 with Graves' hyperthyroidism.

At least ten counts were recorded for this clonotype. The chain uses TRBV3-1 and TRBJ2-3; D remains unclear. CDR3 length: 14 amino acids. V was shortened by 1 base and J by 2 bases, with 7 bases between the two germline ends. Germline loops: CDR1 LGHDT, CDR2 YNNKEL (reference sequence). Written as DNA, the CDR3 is TGTGCCAGCAGCCAAGCGGGCACCACAGATACGCAGTATTTT. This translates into CASSQAGTTDTQYF.

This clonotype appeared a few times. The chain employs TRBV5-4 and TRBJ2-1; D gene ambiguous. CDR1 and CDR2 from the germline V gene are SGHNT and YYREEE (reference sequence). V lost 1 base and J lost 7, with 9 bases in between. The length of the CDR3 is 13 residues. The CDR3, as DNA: TGTGCCAGCAGCTTGACGCCAGCTAATGAGCAGTTCTTC. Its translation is CASSLTPANEQFF.

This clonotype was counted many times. The CDR3 spells CASSLVGDGLAKNIQYF. The CDR3 nucleotides read TGTGCCAGCAGCTTAGTAGGGGACGGCCTAGCCAAAAACATTCAGTACTTC. The chain is built from TRBV7-3 and TRBJ2-4, with D possibly being TRBD1 or TRBD2 (5 bases each). The germline gives CDR1 SGHTA, CDR2 FQGTGA. V was pared by 2 bases and J by 0 bases, with 14 bases between. The CDR3 is 17 amino acids.

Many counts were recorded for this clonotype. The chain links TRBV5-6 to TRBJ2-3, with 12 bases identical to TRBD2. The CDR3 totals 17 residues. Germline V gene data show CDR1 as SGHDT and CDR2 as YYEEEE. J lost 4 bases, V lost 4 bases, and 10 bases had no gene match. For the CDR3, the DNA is TGTGCCAGCAGCGCAAGGACTAGCGGGAATCGGCCAGATACGCAGTATTTT. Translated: CASSARTSGNRPDTQYF.

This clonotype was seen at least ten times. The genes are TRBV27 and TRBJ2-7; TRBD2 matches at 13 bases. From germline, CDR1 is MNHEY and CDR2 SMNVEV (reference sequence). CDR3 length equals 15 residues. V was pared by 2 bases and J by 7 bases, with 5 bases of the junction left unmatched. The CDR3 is CASSLTSGGAWEQYF. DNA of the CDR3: TGTGCCAGCAGTTTAACTAGCGGGGGGGCCTGGGAGCAGTACTTC.

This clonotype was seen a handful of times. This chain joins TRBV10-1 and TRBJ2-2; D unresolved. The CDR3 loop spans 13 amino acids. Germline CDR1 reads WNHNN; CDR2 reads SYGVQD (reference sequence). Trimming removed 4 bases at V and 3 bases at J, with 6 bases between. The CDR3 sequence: CASSGQDTGELFF. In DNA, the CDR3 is TGCGCCAGCAGTGGTCAGGACACCGGGGAGCTGTTTTTT.

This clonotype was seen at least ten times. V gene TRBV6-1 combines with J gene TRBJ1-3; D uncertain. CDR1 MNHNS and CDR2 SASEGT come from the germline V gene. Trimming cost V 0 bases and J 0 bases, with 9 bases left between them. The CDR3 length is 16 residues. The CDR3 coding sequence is TGTGCCAGCAGTGAAGCGGCTCGGATCTCTGGAAACACCATATATTTT. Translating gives CASSEAARISGNTIYF.

CDR3 in amino acids: CASSFTGYEQYF. In DNA, the CDR3 is TGTGCCAGCAGCTTTACAGGATACGAGCAGTACTTC. V is TRBV7-2 and J is TRBJ2-7, with D possibly TRBD1 on 5 matching bases. Germline lookup yields CDR1 SGHTA and CDR2 FQGNSA. The CDR3 has 12 residues. V lost 3 bases and J 4 bases, leaving 7 bases between the germline ends.

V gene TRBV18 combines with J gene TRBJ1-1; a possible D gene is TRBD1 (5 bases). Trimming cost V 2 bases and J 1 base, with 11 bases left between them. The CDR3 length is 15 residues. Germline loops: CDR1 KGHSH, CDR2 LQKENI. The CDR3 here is CASSPGQQENTEAFF. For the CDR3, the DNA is TGTGCCAGCTCACCAGGTCAACAGGAGAACACTGAAGCTTTCTTT.

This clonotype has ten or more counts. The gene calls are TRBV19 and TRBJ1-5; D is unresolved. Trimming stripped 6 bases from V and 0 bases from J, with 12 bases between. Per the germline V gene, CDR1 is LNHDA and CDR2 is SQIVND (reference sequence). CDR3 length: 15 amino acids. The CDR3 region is CASSPGRYSNQPQHF. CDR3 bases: TGTGCCAGTAGCCCAGGTCGTTATAGCAATCAGCCCCAGCATTTT.

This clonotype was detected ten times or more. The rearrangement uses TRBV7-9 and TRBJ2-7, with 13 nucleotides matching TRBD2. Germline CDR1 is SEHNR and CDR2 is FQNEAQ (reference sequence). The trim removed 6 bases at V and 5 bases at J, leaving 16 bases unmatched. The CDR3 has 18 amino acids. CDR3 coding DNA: TGTGCCAGCAGTCCCCGTCCGGGACTAGCGGGGTTGGGGGACGAGCAGTACTTC. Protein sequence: CASSPRPGLAGLGDEQYF.

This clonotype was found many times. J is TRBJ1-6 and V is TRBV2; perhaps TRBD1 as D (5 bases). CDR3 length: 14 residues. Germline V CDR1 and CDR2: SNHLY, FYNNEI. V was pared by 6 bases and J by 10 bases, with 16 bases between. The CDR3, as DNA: TGTGCCAGCAGCGAGACGGGACCATCGTCACCCCTCCACTTT. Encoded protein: CASSETGPSSPLHF.

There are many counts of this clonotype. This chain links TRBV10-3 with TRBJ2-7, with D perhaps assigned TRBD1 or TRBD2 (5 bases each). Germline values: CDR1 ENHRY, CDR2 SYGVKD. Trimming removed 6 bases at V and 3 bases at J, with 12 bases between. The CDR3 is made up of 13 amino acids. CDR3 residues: CAIRGDRGYEQYF. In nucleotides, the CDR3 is TGTGCCATCAGAGGGGACCGAGGCTACGAGCAGTACTTC.

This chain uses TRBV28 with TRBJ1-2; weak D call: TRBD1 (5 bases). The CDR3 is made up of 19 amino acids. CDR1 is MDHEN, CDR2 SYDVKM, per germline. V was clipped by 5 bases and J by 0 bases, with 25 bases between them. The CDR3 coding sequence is TGTGCCAGCAGTCCTGGGGCACGTAAAGGGAGCAGGGCTAACTATGGCTACACCTTC. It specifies CASSPGARKGSRANYGYTF.

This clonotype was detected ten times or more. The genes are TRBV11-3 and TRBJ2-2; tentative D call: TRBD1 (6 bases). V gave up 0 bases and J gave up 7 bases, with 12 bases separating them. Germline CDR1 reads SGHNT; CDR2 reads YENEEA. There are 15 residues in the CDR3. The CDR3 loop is CASSLEQGKGGELFF. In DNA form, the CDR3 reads TGTGCCAGCAGCTTAGAACAGGGCAAAGGCGGGGAGCTGTTTTTT. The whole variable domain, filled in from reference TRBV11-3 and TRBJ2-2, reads EAGVVQSPRYKIIEKKQPVAFWCNPISGHNTLYWYLQNLGQGPELLIRYENEEAVDDSQLPKDRFSAERLKGVDSTLKIQPAELGDSAVYLCASSLEQGKGGELFFGEGSRLTVL.

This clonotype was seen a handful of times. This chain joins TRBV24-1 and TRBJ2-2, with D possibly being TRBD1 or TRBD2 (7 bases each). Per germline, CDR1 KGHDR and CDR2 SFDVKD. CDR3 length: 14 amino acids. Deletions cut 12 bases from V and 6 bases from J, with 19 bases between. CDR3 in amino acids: CASQGGPMSGELFF. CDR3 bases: TGTGCCTCGCAGGGGGGGCCCATGTCCGGGGAGCTGTTTTTT.

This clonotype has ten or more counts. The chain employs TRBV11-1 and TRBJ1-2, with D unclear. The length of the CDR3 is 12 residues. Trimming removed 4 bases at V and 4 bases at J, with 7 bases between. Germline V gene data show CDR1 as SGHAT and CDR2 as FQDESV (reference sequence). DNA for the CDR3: TGTGCCAGCAGCTCGGGTCTCTATGGCTACACCTTC. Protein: CASSSGLYGYTF.

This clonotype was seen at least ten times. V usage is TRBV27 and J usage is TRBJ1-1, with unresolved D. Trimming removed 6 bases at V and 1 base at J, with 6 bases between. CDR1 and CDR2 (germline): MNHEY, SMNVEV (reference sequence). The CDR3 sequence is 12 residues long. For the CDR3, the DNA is TGTGCCAGCAGGACCGGGAACACTGAAGCTTTCTTT. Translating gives CASRTGNTEAFF.

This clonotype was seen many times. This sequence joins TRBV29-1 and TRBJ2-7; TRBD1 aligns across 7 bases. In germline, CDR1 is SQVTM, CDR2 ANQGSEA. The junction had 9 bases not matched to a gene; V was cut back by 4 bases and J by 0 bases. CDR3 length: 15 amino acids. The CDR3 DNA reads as TGCAGCGTTGCCTACAGGGGTCGCATCTCCTACGAGCAGTACTTC. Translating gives CSVAYRGRISYEQYF.

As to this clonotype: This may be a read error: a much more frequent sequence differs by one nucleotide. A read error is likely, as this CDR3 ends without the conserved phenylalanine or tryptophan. The CDR3 protein is CASSSGGGLAGYEQYL. The CDR3, as DNA: TGTGCCAGCAGCTCGGGGGGTGGACTAGCGGGCTACGAGCAGTACCTC. V usage is TRBV11-1 and J usage is TRBJ2-7; 11 bases align to TRBD2. CDR3 length: 16 residues. The V and J ends lost 4 bases and 3 bases, in that order; junction bases with no gene match: 8. Germline V lookup: CDR1 SGHAT, CDR2 FQDESV (reference sequence).

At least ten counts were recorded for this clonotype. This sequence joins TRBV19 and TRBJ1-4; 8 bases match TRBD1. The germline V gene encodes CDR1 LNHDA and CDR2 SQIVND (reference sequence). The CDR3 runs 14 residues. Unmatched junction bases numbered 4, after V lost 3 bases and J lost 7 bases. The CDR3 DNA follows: TGTGCCAGTAGTATTAACGACAGGGGTGAAAAACTGTTTTTT. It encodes CASSINDRGEKLFF. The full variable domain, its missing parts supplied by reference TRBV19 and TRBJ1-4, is DGGITQSPKYLFRKEGQNVTLSCEQNLNHDAMYWYRQDPGQGLRLIYYSQIVNDFQKGDIAEGYSVSREKKESFPLTVTSAQKNPTAFYLCASSINDRGEKLFFGSGTQLSVL.

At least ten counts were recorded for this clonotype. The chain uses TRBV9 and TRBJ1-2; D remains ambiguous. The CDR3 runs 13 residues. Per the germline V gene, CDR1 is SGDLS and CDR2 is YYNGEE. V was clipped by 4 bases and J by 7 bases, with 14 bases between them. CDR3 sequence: CASSSGDVVGYTF. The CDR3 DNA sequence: TGTGCCAGCAGCTCAGGAGACGTCGTTGGCTACACCTTC. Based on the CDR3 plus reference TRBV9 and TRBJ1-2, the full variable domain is DSGVTQTPKHLITATGQRVTLRCSPRSGDLSVYWYQQSLDQGLQFLIQYYNGEERAKGNILERFSAQQFPDLHSELNLSSLELGDSALYFCASSSGDVVGYTFGSGTRLTVV.

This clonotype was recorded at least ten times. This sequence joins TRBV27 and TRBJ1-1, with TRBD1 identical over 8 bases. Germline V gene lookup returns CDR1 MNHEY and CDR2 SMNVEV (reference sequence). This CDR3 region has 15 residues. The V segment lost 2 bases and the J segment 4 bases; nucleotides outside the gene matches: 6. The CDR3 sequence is CASSLQGAGGTEAFF. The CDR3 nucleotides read TGTGCCAGCAGTTTACAGGGGGCAGGTGGCACTGAAGCTTTCTTT.